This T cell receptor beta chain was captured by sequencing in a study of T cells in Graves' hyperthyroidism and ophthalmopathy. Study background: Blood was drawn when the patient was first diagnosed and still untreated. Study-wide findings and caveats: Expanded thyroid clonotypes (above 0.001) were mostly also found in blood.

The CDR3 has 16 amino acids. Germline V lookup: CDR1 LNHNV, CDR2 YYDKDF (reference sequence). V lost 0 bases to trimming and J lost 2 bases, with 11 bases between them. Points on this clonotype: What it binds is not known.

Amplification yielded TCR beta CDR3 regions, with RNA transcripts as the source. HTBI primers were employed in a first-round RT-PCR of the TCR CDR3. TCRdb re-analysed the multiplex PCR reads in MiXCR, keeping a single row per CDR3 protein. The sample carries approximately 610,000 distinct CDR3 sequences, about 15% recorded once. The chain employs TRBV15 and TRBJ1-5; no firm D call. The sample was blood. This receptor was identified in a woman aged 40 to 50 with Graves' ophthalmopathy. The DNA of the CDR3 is TGTGCCACCAGCAGAGATAGAGTATTTGGCAATCAGCCCCAGCATTTT. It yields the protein CATSRDRVFGNQPQHF.